This T cell receptor (beta chain) was retrieved from a study of persistence of HIV-infected CD4 T cells (dated by TCRdb to between 2020 and 2021). Describing the broader study: The study isolated CMV- and HIV-1 Gag-responding CD4+ T cells from ART-treated individuals to examine antigen-driven clonal expansion of HIV-1-infected cells. The clonality of all cells in each sorted population was assessed by TCRbeta sequencing, whereas the clonality of infected cells was assessed by proviral sequencing. The median time participants had been on suppressive ART was over seven years. The TCR cluster analysis across participants included roughly eight participants for CMV and roughly seven participants for Gag. Apart from a couple of participants who underwent leukapheresis at a single time point, peripheral blood samples of up to about 180 mL were collected from participants at multiple time points. Here is what the overall study found, with its caveats: TCRbeta richness in CMV- and Gag-responding cells was significantly lower than in anti-CD3/anti-CD28-responding cells; CMV-responding cells had higher oligoclonality than CD3/CD28-stimulated and Gag-responding cells. Antigen-responding cells were enriched for expanded CDR3beta sequences that were degenerate, which suggests that CD4+ responses to CMV and Gag underwent convergent selection. TCR oligoclonality correlated with proviral oligoclonality within the same sorted populations. Because the TCR analyses were done in bulk, restricting them to just the rare CMV-responding cells that actually carried HIV-1 proviruses was not possible. Only a small number of individuals took part in the study, and only a limited range of antigens was tested.

For CDR1 and CDR2, the germline V gene lists MGHRA and YSYEKL. Including the terminal cysteine and phenylalanine, the CDR3 comprises 14 residues. The DNA shown is the 42-base CDR3, in frame from base 1. V loses 1 base of germline sequence and J loses 7 bases, and the interval between the two ends is 13 bases. Comments on this clone: Its antigen specificity is not known. Base qualities are not recorded, but no much larger clone differs from it by a single base.

This specimen's treatment or condition label, per the study, means: suppressive antiretroviral therapy. Cells were stimulated with lysates of CMV-infected fibroblasts at roughly 11 ug/mL. Nonresponding CD40L-negative CD69-negative CD45RO-high memory CD4+ T cells were sorted as memory populations depleted of antigen-responding cells. HIV-1-infected adults in whom suppressive ART had been started during chronic infection were enrolled as participants. Plasma HIV-1 RNA had been undetectable (below 50 copies/mL) in participants for at least 4 years. To be included, participants needed a CD4+ T cell count above 400 cells/uL and a positive CMV serology. Before stimulation, PBMCs were isolated using density centrifugation and depleted of CD8+ T cells. For less than 20 hours, the CD8-depleted PBMCs were stimulated with anti-CD28/CD49d costimulation, a CD40-blocking antibody, and enfuvirtide to prevent new infections. Sorting was done on either a Beckman Coulter MoFlo Legacy or an XDP sorter, and propidium iodide was used to exclude dead cells. The QIAamp DNA Mini Kit was used for genomic DNA extraction from samples above one million cells, and the Quick-DNA Microprep Kit was used otherwise.

The immunoSEQ hsTCRB assay version 4 in survey mode was used to sequence TCRbeta repertoires from genomic DNA. For TCRbeta sequencing, genomic DNA was diluted to roughly 9.2 ng/uL, with up to about 1 ug used per sample. The source study handled its data this way. TCRbeta data analysis was done in ImmunoSeq Analyzer 3.0, and diversity was calculated on productive nucleotide rearrangements. Using the Immunarch R package, lower-bound TCR diversity was estimated with the improved Chao index and clonality was estimated with the Gini coefficient. Different nucleotide rearrangements encoding the same CDR3beta amino acid sequence were treated as distinct clonotypes. TCRbeta sequences significantly enriched in antigen-responding cells relative to anti-CD3/anti-CD28-activated cells were identified by differential abundance analysis. TCRs were clustered by predicted peptide-MHC specificity with GLIPH2, both within individual participants and across merged participant data sets. TCRdb stores this immuneACCESS table with in-frame sequences only. Part of the clones is absent; in the studies checked, under half of the shortfall reflects unresolved V genes, and no reason is known for the rest. Clone size and V and J calls were adopted from that table, with D and trimming inferred from the DNA. For this sample there are some 30,000 clones; about 80% appear just once. Under 8% of the sample lies in the top ten.

The sequence was obtained from an adult woman with HIV who was CMV-seropositive. Recombination connected TRBV4-1 to TRBJ1-2; a tentative D match to TRBD1 spans 5 bases. The sequences come from CD4+ T cells sorted from PBMCs after roughly 19-hour stimulation, collected from a patient who received antiretroviral therapy. The cell subset or site label of this sample denotes: CD40L-CD69- CD45RO-high memory CD4 T cells not responding to CMV lysate. The CDR3 has the sequence CASSQGQTSRGYTF. In nucleotide form, the sequence is TGCGCCAGCAGCCAAGGACAGACGTCCCGTGGCTACACCTTC.